The text below deals with one TCR beta chain. The antigen is not known. After removal of 5 bases from V and 1 base from J, the junction contained 14 bases not matched to a gene. Germline values: CDR1 SGHAT, CDR2 FQNNGV. The CDR3 extends over 18 amino acids. The sample is drawn from a study of T cell responses to AZD1222 COVID-19 vaccine. Study-wide results and limits: Nearly half of the spike-specific TCRs reportedly recognize variant regions that carry no mutations.

The data were produced by immunoSEQ multiplex PCR, yet TCRdb's version contains in-frame clones alone and is incomplete. The table has about 130,000 clones, 90% to 95% seen once. Here the sequenced sample was peripheral blood, taken on day 0 of AZD1222 vaccination. The gene calls are TRBV11-2 and TRBJ2-1, with 7 bases aligning to TRBD2. This sequence originates from an adult in good health. CDR3 sequence reads: CASSPLIVRGTSYNEQFF. CDR3 nucleotide sequence: TGTGCCAGCAGCCCCCTAATAGTGCGGGGGACTTCCTACAATGAGCAGTTCTTC.